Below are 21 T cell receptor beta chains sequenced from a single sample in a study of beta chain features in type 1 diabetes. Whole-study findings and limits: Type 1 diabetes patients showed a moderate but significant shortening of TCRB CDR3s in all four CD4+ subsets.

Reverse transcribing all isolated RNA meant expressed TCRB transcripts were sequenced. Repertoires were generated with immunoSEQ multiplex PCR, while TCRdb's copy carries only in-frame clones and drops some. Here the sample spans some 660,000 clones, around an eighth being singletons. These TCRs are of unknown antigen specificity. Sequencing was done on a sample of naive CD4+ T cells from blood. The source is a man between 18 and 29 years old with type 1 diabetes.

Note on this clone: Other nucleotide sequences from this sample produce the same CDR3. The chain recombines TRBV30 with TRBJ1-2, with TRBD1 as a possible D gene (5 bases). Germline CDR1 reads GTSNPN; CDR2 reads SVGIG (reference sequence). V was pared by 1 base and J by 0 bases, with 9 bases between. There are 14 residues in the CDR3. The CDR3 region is CAWSAGGPNYGYTF. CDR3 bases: TGTGCCTGGAGTGCTGGGGGTCCTAACTATGGCTACACCTTC.

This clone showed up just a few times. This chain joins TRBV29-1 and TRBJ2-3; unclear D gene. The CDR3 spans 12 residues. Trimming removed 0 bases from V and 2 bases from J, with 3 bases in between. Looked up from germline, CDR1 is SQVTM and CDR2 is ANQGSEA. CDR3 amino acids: CSVEDHTDTQYF. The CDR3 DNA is TGCAGCGTTGAAGATCACACAGATACGCAGTATTTT.

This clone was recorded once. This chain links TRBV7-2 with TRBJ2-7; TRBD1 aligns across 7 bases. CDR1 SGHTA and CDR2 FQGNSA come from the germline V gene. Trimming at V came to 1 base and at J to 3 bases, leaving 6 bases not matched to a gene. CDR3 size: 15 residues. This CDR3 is CASSLVGQGVYEQYF. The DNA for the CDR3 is TGTGCCAGCAGCTTAGTAGGCCAGGGGGTCTACGAGCAGTACTTC.

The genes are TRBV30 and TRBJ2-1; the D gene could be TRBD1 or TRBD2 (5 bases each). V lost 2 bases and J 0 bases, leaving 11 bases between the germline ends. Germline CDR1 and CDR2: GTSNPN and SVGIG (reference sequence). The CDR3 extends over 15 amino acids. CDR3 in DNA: TGTGCCTGGAGTCGGGGCTGGCGCTCCTACAATGAGCAGTTCTTC. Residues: CAWSRGWRSYNEQFF. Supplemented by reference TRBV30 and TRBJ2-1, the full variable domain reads SQTIHQWPATLVQPVGSPLSLECTVEGTSNPNLYWYRQAAGRGLQLLFYSVGIGQISSEVPQNLSASRPQDRQFILSSKKLLLSDSGFYLCAWSRGWRSYNEQFFGPGTRLTVL.

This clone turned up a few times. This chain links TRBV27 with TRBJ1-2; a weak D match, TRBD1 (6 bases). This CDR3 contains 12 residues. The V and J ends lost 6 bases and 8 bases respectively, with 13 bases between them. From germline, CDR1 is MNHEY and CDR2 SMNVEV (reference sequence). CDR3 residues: CASSTGHQGYTF. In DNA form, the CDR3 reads TGTGCCAGCAGCACGGGACACCAAGGCTACACCTTC.

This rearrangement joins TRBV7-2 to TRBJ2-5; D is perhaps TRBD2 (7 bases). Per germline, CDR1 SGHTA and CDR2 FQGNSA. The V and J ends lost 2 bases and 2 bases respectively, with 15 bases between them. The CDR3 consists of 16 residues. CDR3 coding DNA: TGTGCCAGCAGCTTACGACGCGGGGGCTCACAAGAGACCCAGTACTTC. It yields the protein CASSLRRGGSQETQYF.

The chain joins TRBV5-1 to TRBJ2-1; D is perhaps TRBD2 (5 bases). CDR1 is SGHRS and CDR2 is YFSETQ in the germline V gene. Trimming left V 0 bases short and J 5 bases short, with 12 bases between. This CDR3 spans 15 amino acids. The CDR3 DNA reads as TGCGCCAGCAGCTTGGTCGCAGGACTTAACAATGAGCAGTTCTTC. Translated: CASSLVAGLNNEQFF. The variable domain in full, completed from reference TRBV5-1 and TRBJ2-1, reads KAGVTQTPRYLIKTRGQQVTLSCSPISGHRSVSWYQQTPGQGLQFLFEYFSETQRNKGNFPGRFSGRQFSNSRSEMNVSTLELGDSALYLCASSLVAGLNNEQFFGPGTRLTVL.

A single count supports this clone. The CDR3 loop reads CAWSGGFGRQYF. CDR3 nucleotides: TGTGCCTGGAGTGGGGGGTTCGGGCGGCAGTACTTC. This rearrangement joins TRBV30 to TRBJ2-7; D is perhaps TRBD1 or TRBD2 (5 bases each). Trimming took 1 base from V and 9 from J, leaving 13 bases between them. The germline CDR1 and CDR2 sequences are GTSNPN and SVGIG (reference sequence). The CDR3 is 12 residues long. The complete variable domain, with remaining parts taken from reference TRBV30 and TRBJ2-7, reads SQTIHQWPATLVQPVGSPLSLECTVEGTSNPNLYWYRQAAGRGLQLLFYSVGIGQISSEVPQNLSASRPQDRQFILSSKKLLLSDSGFYLCAWSGGFGRQYFGPGTRLTVT.

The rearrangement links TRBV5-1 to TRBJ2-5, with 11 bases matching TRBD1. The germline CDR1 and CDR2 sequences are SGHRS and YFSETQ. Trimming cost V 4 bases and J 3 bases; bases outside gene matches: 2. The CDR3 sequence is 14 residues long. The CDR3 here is CASSRTGGEETQYF. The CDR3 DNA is TGCGCCAGCAGCCGGACAGGGGGCGAAGAGACCCAGTACTTC.

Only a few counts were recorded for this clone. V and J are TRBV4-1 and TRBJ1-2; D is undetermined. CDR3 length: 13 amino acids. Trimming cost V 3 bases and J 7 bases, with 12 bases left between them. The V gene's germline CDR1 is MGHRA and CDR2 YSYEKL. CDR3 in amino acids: CASSQVEVSGYTF. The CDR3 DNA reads TGCGCCAGCAGCCAGGTGGAAGTATCTGGCTACACCTTC.

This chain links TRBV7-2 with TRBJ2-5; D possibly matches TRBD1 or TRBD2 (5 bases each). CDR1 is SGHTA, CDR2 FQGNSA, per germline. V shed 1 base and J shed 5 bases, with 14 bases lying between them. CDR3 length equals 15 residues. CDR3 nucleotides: TGTGCCAGCAGCTTAGTCCCTGGCAGGGACGAGACCCAGTACTTC. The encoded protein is CASSLVPGRDETQYF.

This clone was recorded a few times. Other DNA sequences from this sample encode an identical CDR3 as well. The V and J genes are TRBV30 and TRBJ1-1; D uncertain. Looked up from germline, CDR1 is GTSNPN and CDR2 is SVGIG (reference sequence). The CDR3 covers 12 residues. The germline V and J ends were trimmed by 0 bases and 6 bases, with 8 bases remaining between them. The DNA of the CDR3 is TGTGCCTGGAGTGTCTCCGGACCTGAAGCTTTCTTT. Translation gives CAWSVSGPEAFF.

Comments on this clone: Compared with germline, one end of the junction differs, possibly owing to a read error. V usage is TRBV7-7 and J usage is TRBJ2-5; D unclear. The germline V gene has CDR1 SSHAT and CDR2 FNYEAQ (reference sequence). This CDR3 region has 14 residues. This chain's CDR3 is CASSPQRTEETQYF. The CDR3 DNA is TGTGCTAGCAGCCCCCAGAGGACGGAAGAGACCCAGTACTTC.

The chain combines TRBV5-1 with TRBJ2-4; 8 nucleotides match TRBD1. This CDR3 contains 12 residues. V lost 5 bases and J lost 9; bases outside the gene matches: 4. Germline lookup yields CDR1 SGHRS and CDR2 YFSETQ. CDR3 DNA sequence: TGCGCCAGCAGTGAGGACAGGGCCATTCAGTACTTC. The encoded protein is CASSEDRAIQYF.

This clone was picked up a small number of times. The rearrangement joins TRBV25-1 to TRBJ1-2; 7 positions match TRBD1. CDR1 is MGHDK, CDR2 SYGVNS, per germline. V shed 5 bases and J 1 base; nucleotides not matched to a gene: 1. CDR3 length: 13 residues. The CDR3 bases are TGTGCCAGCAGTCGGGACAGTAACTATGGCTACACCTTC. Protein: CASSRDSNYGYTF.

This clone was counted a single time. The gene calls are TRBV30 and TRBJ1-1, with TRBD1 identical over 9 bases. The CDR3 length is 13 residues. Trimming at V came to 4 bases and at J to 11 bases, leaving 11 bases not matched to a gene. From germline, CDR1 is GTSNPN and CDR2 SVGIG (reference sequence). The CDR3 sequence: CAWNDRGIPRAFF. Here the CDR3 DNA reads TGTGCCTGGAATGACAGGGGGATCCCTAGGGCTTTCTTT.

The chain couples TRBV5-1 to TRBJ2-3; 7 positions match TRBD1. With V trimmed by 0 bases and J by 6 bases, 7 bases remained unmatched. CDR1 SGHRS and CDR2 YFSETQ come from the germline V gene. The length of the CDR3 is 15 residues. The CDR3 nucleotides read TGCGCCAGCAGCTTGGACCCTACAGGGGTGGATACGCAGTATTTT. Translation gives CASSLDPTGVDTQYF. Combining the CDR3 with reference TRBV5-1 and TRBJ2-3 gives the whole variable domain KAGVTQTPRYLIKTRGQQVTLSCSPISGHRSVSWYQQTPGQGLQFLFEYFSETQRNKGNFPGRFSGRQFSNSRSEMNVSTLELGDSALYLCASSLDPTGVDTQYFGPGTRLTVL.

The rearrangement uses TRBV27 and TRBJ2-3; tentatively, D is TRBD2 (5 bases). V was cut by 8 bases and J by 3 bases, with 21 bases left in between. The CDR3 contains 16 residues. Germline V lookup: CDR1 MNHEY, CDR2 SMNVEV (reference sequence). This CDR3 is CASLNLGRSGTDTQYF. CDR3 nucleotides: TGTGCCAGCCTCAATCTGGGCCGATCGGGGACAGATACGCAGTATTTT.

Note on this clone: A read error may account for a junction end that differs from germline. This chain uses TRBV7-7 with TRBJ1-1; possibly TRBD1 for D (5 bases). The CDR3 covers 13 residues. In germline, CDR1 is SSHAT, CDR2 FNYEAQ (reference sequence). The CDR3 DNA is TGTGCTAGCAGCTGGGGGACGAACACTGAAGCTTTCTTT. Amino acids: CASSWGTNTEAFF.

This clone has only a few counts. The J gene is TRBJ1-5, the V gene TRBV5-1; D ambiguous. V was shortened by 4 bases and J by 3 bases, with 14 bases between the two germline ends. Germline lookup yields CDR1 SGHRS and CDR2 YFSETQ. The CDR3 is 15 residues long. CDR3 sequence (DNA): TGCGCCAGCAGCCTATCCTTGGGGTCCAATCAGCCCCAGCATTTT. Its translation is CASSLSLGSNQPQHF.

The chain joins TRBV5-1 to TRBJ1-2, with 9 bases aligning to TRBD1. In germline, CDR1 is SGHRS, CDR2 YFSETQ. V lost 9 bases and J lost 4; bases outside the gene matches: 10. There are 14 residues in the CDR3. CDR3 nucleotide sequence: TGCGCCACTGCCTGGGACAGGGCGACCTATGGCTACACCTTC. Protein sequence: CATAWDRATYGYTF.